The clone carrying this TCR beta chain showed up many times. Its antigen remains unknown. Time point described: persistent/refractory GD, antithyroid drugs over 5 years with positive TRAb. There was RNA extracted from PBMCs, and the TCR library was made from it. Investigators prepared the TCR beta libraries by applying iRepertoire HTBI primers and Arm-PCR of CDR3 regions. TCRdb recomputed calls from the multiplex PCR reads with MiXCR, one row per CDR3 protein. The sample carries some 440,000 distinct CDR3 sequences, 20% to 25% recorded once. The CDR3 runs to 15 residues. Trimming pared 0 bases from V and 4 bases from J, leaving 10 bases between. Germline CDR1 reads SGHKS; CDR2 reads YYEKEE (reference sequence). The sample comes from a study of regulatory T cells in long-lasting Graves disease. Study results and limitations: Persistent cases favored TRBV28, TRBJ1-2 and TRBJ2-5.

This sequence joins TRBV5-5 and TRBJ2-2; D remains ambiguous. The sample consisted of peripheral blood mononuclear cells (PBMCs), taken when the disease was refractory, from a patient treated with antithyroid drugs. The receptor was derived from a female donor with Graves disease. The CDR3 sequence: CASSLETDSTGELFF. As DNA, the CDR3 is TGTGCCAGCAGCTTGGAAACAGACTCCACCGGGGAGCTGTTTTTT.